This T cell receptor (beta chain) was sequenced during a study of blood T cell repertoires in COVID-19. Study-level background: Sites across the United States, Italy and Spain contributed samples from acute and convalescent COVID-19. From T cells, B-cell-depleted T cells, or PBMCs came the material, which was cDNA or gDNA.

As handled by the study authors: By means of reference gene primer amplification, nucleated cell counts were estimated. Clones were read by immunoSEQ multiplex PCR, and TCRdb kept only the in-frame ones, dropping some. D and trimming come from the DNA, and the V and J calls and clone size come from that table. The sample gives about 150,000 clones, about 83% of which show up once; 9.5% to 13% is in the top ten. Sequenced: peripheral blood. The sequence derives from an older woman with COVID-19, enrolled during active disease.

CDR3 protein: CASSETRGNTIYF. The CDR3 DNA reads TGTGCCAGCAGTGAAACGAGGGGAAACACCATATATTTT. The J gene is TRBJ1-3, the V gene TRBV6-1; D uncertain. The CDR3 extends over 13 amino acids. Looked up from germline, CDR1 is MNHNS and CDR2 is SASEGT. V dropped 2 bases and J dropped 4 bases, with 6 bases sitting between them.